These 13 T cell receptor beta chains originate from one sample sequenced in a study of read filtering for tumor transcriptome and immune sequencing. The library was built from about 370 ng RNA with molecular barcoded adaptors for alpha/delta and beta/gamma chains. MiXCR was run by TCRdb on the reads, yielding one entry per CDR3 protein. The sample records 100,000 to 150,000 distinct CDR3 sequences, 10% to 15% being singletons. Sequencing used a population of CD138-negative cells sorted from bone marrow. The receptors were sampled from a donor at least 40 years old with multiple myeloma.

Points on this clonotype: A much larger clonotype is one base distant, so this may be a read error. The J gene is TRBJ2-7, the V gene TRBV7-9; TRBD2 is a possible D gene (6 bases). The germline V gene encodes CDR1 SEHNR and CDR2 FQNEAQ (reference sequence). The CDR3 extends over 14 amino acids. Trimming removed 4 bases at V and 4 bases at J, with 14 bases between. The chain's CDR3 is CASSSSERGYEQYF. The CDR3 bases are TGTGCCAGCAGCTCTAGCGAGAGGGGTTACGAGCAGTACTTC.

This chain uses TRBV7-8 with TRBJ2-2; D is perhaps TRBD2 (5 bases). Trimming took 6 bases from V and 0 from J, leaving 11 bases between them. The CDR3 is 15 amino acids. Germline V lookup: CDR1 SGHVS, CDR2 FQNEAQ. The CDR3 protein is CASRVTISNTGELFF. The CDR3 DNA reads TGTGCCAGCAGGGTGACTATATCGAACACCGGGGAGCTGTTTTTT.

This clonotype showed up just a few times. The CDR3 spells CSVEAATTGTQYF. CDR3 bases: TGCAGCGTTGAGGCAGCAACCACTGGGACCCAGTACTTC. The chain employs TRBV29-1 and TRBJ2-5; D uncertain. The CDR3 totals 13 residues. Deletions cut 3 bases from V and 7 bases from J, with 15 bases between. Germline lookup yields CDR1 SQVTM and CDR2 ANQGSEA.

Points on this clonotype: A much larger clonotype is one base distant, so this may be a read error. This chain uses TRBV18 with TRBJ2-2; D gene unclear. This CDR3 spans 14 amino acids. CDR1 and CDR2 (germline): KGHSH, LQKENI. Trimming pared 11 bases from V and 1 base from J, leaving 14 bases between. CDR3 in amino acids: CAGRPPLNTGELFF. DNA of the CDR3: TGTGCCGGCCGACCCCCGTTGAACACCGGGGAGCTGTTTTTT.

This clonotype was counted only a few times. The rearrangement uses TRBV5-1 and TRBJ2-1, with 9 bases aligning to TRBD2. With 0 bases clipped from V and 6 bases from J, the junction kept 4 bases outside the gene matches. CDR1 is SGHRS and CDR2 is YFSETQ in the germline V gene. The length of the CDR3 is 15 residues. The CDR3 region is CASSLGVAGVNEQFF. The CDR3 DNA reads TGCGCCAGCAGCTTGGGGGTAGCGGGGGTCAATGAGCAGTTCTTC. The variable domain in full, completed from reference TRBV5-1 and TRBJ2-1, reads KAGVTQTPRYLIKTRGQQVTLSCSPISGHRSVSWYQQTPGQGLQFLFEYFSETQRNKGNFPGRFSGRQFSNSRSEMNVSTLELGDSALYLCASSLGVAGVNEQFFGPGTRLTVL.

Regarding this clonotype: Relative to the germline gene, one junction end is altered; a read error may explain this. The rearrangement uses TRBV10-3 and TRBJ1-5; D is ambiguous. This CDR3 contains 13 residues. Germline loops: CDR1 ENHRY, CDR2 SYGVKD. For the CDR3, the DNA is TGTGCCATCAGCGAGGGTATAGGTCAGCCCCAGCTTTTT. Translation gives CAISEGIGQPQLF.

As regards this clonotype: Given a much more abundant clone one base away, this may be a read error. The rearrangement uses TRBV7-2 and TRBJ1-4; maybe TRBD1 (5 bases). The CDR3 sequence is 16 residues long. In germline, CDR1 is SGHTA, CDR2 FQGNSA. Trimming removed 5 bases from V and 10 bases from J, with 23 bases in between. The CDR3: CASSRSNVGGTVKLFF. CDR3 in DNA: TGTGCCAGCAGCCGAAGCAATGTCGGGGGAACTGTAAAACTGTTTTTT.

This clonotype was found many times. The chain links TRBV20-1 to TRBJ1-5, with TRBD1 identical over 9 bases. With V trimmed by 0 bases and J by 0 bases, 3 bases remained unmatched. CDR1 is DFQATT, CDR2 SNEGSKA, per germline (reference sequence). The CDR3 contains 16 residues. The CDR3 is CSARDRTGDSNQPQHF. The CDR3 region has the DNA TGCAGTGCTAGAGACCGGACAGGGGATAGCAATCAGCCCCAGCATTTT.

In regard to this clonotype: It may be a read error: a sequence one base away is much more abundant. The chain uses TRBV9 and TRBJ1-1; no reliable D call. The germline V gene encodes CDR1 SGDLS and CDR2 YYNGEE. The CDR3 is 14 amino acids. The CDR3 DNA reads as TGTGCCAGCAGCCCCCCGGTAATGAACACTGAAGCTTACTTT. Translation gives CASSPPVMNTEAYF.

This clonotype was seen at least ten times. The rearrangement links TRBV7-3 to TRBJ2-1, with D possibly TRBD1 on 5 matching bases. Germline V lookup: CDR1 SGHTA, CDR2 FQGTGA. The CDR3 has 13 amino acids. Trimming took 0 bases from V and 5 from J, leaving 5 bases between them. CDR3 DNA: TGTGCCAGCAGCTTAACGACAGACAATGAGCAGTTCTTC. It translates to CASSLTTDNEQFF. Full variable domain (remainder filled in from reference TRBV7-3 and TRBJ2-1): GAGVSQTPSNKVTEKGKYVELRCDPISGHTALYWYRQSLGQGPEFLIYFQGTGAADDSGLPNDRFFAVRPEGSVSTLKIQRTERGDSAVYLCASSLTTDNEQFFGPGTRLTVL.

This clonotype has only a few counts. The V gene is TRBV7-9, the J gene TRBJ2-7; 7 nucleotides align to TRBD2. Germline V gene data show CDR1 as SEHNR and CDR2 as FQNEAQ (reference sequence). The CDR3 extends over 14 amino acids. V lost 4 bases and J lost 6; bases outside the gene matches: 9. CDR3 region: CASSSTPGLREQYF. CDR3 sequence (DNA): TGTGCCAGCAGCTCGACCCCGGGACTACGCGAGCAGTACTTC.

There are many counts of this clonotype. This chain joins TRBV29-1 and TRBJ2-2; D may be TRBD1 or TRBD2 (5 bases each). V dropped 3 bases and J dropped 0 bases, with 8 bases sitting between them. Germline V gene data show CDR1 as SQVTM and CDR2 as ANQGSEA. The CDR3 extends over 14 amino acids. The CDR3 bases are TGCAGCGTTGAGGGACGGACGAACACCGGGGAGCTGTTTTTT. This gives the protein CSVEGRTNTGELFF.

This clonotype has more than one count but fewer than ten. The DNA of the CDR3 is TGTGCCGAGACGGGCTACGAGCAGTACTTC. It encodes CAETGYEQYF. The rearrangement links TRBV6-2 or TRBV6-3 to TRBJ2-7; D is uncertain. Germline-derived CDR1 and CDR2 are MNHEY and SVGEGT. CDR3 length: 10 residues. V lost 11 bases to trimming and J lost 3 bases, with 8 bases between them.